One sample yielded the 8 T cell receptor beta chains listed below, sequenced in a study of follicular helper T cells after annual influenza vaccination. Clones were sequenced by immunoSEQ multiplex PCR, and TCRdb holds only the in-frame ones, with some missing. The table includes some 1,500 clones, around two thirds detected once. Time point noted: 2015-2016 season, 7 days after influenza vaccination. The sample consisted of CXCR5+ CD38+ circulating T follicular helper cells from blood, taken 7 days after influenza vaccination. Subset of the sample: circulating Tfh, non-naive CD4+CXCR5+PD-1+ (ICOS+CD38+ or ICOS-CD38-). These receptors were taken from an adult who received the influenza vaccine.

This clone was observed a handful of times. The chain joins TRBV10-2 to TRBJ1-1; no firm D call. Germline V lookup: CDR1 WSHSY, CDR2 SAAADI. CDR3 length: 12 amino acids. V lost 3 bases, J lost 7 bases, and 9 bases lay in between. Written as DNA, the CDR3 is TGCGCCAGCAGTGACCCGGGGTTTGAAGCTTTCTTT. The encoded protein is CASSDPGFEAFF.

In DNA form, the CDR3 reads TGTGCCAGCAGCGACGCCGACAGGGGGCGATCTGGAAACACCATATATTTT. Its translation: CASSDADRGRSGNTIYF. J is TRBJ1-3 and V is TRBV7-9; 10 bases match TRBD1. With 5 bases clipped from V and 1 base from J, the junction kept 8 bases outside the gene matches. The CDR3 extends over 17 amino acids. Germline CDR1 SEHNR, CDR2 FQNEAQ (reference sequence).

CDR3 sequence: CASSLDWGFHEQYF. The CDR3 DNA is TGTGCCAGCAGCTTGGACTGGGGGTTCCACGAGCAGTACTTC. The rearrangement joins TRBV5-4 to TRBJ2-7; either TRBD1 or TRBD2 may supply D (5 bases each). The V end was cut by 0 bases, the J end by 5 bases, with 12 bases between. The CDR3 loop spans 14 amino acids. The germline V gene encodes CDR1 SGHNT and CDR2 YYREEE (reference sequence).

As regards this clone: A much bigger clone sits one base away, suggesting this may be a read error. The gene calls are TRBV7-4 and TRBJ2-3; TRBD2 might be the D (6 bases). Germline V gives CDR1 SGHVT, CDR2 SQSDAQ. This CDR3 is 18 amino acids long. CDR3 nucleotide sequence: TGCGCCAGCGCCTCAGGAACAGGTGGGCGGGGAAGCACAGATACGCAGTATTTT. This encodes CASASGTGGRGSTDTQYF.

CDR3 in DNA: TGCGCCAGCAGCTTTACAGGGGGGGAAAAACTGTTTTTT. Residues: CASSFTGGEKLFF. The V call is TRBV5-1, the J call TRBJ1-4, with 8 bases identical to TRBD1. J was trimmed by 8 bases and V by 2 bases; bases with no gene match: 2. Germline loops: CDR1 SGHRS, CDR2 YFSETQ. CDR3 length equals 13 residues.

The chain uses TRBV18 and TRBJ2-7, with a possible D match to TRBD2 (6 bases). The V and J ends lost 2 bases and 6 bases respectively, with 23 bases between them. The length of the CDR3 is 17 residues. Germline CDR1 reads KGHSH; CDR2 reads LQKENI. CDR3 in amino acids: CASSPSQSGTRRGEQYF. The CDR3 nucleotides are TGTGCCAGCTCACCATCTCAAAGCGGTACGCGGAGGGGCGAGCAGTACTTC.

V gene TRBV28 combines with J gene TRBJ2-1; 7 bases agree with TRBD1. Per germline, CDR1 MDHEN and CDR2 SYDVKM. Trimming removed 4 bases from V and 4 bases from J; junction bases left unmatched: 10. The CDR3 has 16 residues. For the CDR3, the DNA is TGTGCCAGCAGTTCAACAGGGGAAAAACATTACAATGAGCAGTTCTTC. Its protein product is CASSSTGEKHYNEQFF.

This rearrangement joins TRBV19 to TRBJ2-1; 7 positions match TRBD1. The CDR3 consists of 16 residues. Trimming removed 8 bases from V and 6 bases from J; junction bases left unmatched: 16. Germline CDR1 is LNHDA and CDR2 is SQIVND (reference sequence). This chain's CDR3 is CASDRSPTTGRNEQFF. CDR3 sequence (DNA): TGTGCCAGTGACCGATCACCAACGACAGGGCGCAATGAGCAGTTCTTC.